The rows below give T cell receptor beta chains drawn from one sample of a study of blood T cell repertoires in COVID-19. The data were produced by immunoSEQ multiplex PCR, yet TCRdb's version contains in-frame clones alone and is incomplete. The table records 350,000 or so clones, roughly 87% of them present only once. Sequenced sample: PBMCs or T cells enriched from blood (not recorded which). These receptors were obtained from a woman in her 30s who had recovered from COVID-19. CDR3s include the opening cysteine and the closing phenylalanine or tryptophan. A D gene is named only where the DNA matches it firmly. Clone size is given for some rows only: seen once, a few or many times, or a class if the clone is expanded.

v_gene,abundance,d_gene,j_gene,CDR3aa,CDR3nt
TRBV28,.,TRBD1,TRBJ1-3,CASSKGQFSGNTIYF,TGTGCCAGCAGCAAGGGACAGTTCTCTGGAAACACCATATATTTT
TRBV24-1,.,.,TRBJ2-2,CATSRLAGELFF,TGTGCCACCAGCAGACTAGCCGGGGAGCTGTTTTTT
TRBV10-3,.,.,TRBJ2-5,CAISEGGGAAQETQYF,TGTGCCATCAGTGAGGGAGGGGGGGCCGCCCAAGAGACCCAGTACTTC
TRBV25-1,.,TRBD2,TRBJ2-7,CASSEAGGFSYEQYF,TGTGCCAGCAGTGAAGCGGGGGGCTTCTCCTACGAGCAGTACTTC
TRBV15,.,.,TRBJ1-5,CATSRGGEGEPQHF,TGTGCCACCAGCAGAGGCGGGGAGGGGGAGCCCCAGCATTTT
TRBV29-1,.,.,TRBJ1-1,CSASSRWGEGNTEAFF,TGCAGCGCTAGCTCTCGGTGGGGGGAGGGCAACACTGAAGCTTTCTTT
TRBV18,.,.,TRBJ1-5,CASSPDRSQPQHF,TGTGCCAGCTCACCCGACAGGTCTCAGCCCCAGCATTTT
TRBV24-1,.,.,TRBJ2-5,CATSDLRQKETQYF,TGTGCCACCAGTGATTTGCGTCAGAAAGAGACCCAGTACTTC
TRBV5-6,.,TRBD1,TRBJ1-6,CASSRQGQNSPLHF,TGTGCCAGCAGCCGACAGGGCCAGAATTCACCCCTCCACTTT
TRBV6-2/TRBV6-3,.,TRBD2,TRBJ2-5,CASSYSSGGRETQYF,TGTGCCAGCAGTTACTCTAGCGGGGGCCGAGAGACCCAGTACTTC
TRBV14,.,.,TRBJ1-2,CASSQVVEYGYTF,TGTGCCAGCAGCCAAGTTGTAGAATATGGCTACACCTTC
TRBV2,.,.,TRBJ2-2,CASRSGRNTGELFF,TGTGCCAGCAGAAGCGGGCGGAACACCGGGGAGCTGTTTTTT
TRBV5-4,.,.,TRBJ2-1,CASSLGRGFTNEQFF,TGTGCCAGCAGCTTGGGGCGGGGATTTACCAATGAGCAGTTCTTC
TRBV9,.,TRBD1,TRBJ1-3,CASSVDLGIFGQGGGNTIYF,TGTGCCAGCAGCGTAGATCTCGGAATCTTTGGACAGGGTGGGGGAAACACCATATATTTT
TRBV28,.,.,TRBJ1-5,CASSLLAGNQPQHF,TGTGCCAGCAGTTTATTGGCAGGCAATCAGCCCCAGCATTTT
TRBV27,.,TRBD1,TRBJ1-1,CASSLRQGMNTEAFF,TGTGCCAGCAGTCTACGACAGGGAATGAACACTGAAGCTTTCTTT
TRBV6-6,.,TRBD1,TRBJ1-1,CASSFPDRVKAFF,TGTGCCAGCAGTTTCCCGGACAGGGTCAAAGCTTTCTTT
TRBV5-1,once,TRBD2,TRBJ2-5,CASGEGPETQYF,TGCGCCAGCGGGGAGGGACCAGAGACCCAGTACTTC
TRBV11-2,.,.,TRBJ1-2,CASSLLEGLQGRYGYTF,TGTGCCAGCAGCCTGCTAGAGGGGCTACAGGGTAGGTATGGCTACACCTTC
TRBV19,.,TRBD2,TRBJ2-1,CASSIELAGAEQFF,TGTGCCAGTAGTATAGAACTAGCGGGGGCCGAGCAGTTCTTC
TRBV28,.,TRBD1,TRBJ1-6,CASSPATGSFSPLHF,TGTGCCAGCAGTCCAGCGACAGGGTCCTTTTCACCCCTCCACTTT
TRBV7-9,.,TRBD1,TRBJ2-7,CASSRTGATYEQYF,TGTGCCAGCAGCCGGACAGGGGCCACCTACGAGCAGTACTTC
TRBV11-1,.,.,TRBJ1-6,CASSHVRAPLHF,TGTGCCAGCAGCCACGTCAGGGCACCCCTCCACTTT
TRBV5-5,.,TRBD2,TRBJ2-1,CASSLRLAYNEQFF,TGTGCCAGCAGCTTGAGACTAGCTTACAATGAGCAGTTCTTC
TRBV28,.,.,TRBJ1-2,CASSFLGGGYGYTF,TGTGCCAGCAGTTTCCTCGGAGGTGGCTATGGCTACACCTTC
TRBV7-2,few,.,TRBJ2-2,CASSLALGPGELFF,TGTGCCAGCAGCTTAGCGCTTGGCCCCGGGGAGCTGTTTTTT
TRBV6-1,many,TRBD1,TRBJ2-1,CASSETGGSYNEQFF,TGTGCCAGCAGTGAAACAGGGGGCTCCTACAATGAGCAGTTCTTC
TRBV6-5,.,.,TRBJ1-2,CASSSGAGLNYGYTF,TGTGCCAGCAGCTCAGGGGCAGGACTCAACTATGGCTACACCTTC
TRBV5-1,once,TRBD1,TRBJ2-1,CASSLAGGVSYNEQFF,TGCGCCAGCAGCTTAGCAGGGGGCGTCTCCTACAATGAGCAGTTCTTC